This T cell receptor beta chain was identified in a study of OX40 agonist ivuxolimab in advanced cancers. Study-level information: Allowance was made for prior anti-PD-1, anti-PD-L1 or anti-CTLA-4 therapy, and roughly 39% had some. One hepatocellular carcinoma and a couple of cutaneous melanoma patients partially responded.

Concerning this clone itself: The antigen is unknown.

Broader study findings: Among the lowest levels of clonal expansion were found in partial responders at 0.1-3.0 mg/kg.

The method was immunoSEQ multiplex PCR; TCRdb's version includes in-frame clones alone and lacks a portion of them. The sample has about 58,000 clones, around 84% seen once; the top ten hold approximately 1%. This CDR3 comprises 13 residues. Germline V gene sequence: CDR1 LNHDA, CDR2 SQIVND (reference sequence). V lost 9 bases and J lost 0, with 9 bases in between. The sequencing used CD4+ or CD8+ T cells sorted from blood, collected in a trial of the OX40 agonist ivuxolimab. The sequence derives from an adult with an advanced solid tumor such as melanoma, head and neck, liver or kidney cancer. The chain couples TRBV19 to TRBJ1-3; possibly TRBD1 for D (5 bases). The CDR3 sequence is CASRVGSGNTIYF. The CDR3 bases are TGTGCCAGCAGGGTGGGCTCTGGAAACACCATATATTTT. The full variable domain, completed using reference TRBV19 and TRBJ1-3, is DGGITQSPKYLFRKEGQNVTLSCEQNLNHDAMYWYRQDPGQGLRLIYYSQIVNDFQKGDIAEGYSVSREKKESFPLTVTSAQKNPTAFYLCASRVGSGNTIYFGEGSWLTVV.